This TCR beta chain comes out of a study of OX40 agonist ivuxolimab in advanced cancers. Study context: All patients had ivuxolimab intravenously every 2 weeks at 0.01 to 10 mg/kg. Prior anti-PD-1, anti-PD-L1 or anti-CTLA-4 therapy was allowed; 35% to 40% had some.

V lost 7 bases, J lost 1 base, and 11 bases lay in between. The CDR3 extends over 13 amino acids. The investigators sampled blood at baseline, at cycle 4 day 1, and at cycle 7 day 1. As for this clone: Its target is unknown.

The table came from immunoSEQ multiplex PCR; TCRdb's copy has only in-frame clones and leaves some out. In the table there are 85,000 to 95,000 clones, about 91% of which are singletons. Study-level findings and limits: The authors also found low normalized T-cell clonal expansion in some nonresponders.

This TCR came from an adult with an advanced solid tumor such as melanoma, head and neck, liver or kidney cancer. The genes are TRBV23-1 and TRBJ2-7; D is perhaps TRBD2 (6 bases). TRBV23-1 has ORF status, its function being uncertain. The source was CD4+ or CD8+ T cells sorted from blood, collected in a trial of the OX40 agonist ivuxolimab. The CDR3 region is CASNVRGSYEQYF. The CDR3 DNA follows: TGCGCCAGCAACGTGCGGGGTTCCTACGAGCAGTACTTC.